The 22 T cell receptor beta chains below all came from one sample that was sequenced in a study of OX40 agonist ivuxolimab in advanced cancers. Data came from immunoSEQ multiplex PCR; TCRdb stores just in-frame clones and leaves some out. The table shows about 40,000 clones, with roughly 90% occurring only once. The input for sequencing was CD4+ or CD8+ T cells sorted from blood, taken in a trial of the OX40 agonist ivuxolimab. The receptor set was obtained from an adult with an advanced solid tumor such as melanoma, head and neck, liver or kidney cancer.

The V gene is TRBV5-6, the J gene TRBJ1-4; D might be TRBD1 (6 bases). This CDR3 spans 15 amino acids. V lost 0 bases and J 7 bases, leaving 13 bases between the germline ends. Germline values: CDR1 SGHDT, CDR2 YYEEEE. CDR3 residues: CASSLGNREGEKLFF. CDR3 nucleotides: TGTGCCAGCAGCTTGGGTAACAGGGAGGGTGAAAAACTGTTTTTT.

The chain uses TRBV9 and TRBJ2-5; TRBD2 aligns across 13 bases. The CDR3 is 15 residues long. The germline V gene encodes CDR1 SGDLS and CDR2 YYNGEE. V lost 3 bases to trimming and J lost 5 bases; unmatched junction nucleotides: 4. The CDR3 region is CASSALAGGQETQYF. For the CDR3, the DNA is TGTGCCAGCAGCGCACTAGCGGGAGGGCAGGAGACCCAGTACTTC.

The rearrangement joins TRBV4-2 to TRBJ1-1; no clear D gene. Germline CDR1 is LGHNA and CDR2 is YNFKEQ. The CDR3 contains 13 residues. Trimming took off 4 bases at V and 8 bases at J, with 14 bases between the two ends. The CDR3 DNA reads TGTGCCAGCAGCCCGACCCCAACCCGGGAAGCTTTCTTT. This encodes CASSPTPTREAFF.

The CDR3 DNA is TGTGCCAGCAGCCTGCTGACCACTGAAGCTTTCTTT. Protein: CASSLLTTEAFF. The chain has TRBV28 and TRBJ1-1, with D unclear. CDR3 length equals 12 residues. V lost 6 bases, J lost 4 bases, and 9 bases lay in between. Germline CDR1 is MDHEN and CDR2 is SYDVKM.

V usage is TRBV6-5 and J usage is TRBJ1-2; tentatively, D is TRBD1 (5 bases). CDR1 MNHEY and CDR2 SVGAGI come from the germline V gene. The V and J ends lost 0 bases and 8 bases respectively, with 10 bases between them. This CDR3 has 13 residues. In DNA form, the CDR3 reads TGTGCCAGCAGTTACTCAGGGGTTAGGGGCTACACCTTC. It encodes CASSYSGVRGYTF.

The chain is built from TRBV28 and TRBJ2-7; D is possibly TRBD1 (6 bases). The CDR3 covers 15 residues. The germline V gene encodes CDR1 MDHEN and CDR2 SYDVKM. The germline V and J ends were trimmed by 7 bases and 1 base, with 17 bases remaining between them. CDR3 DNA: TGTGCCAGCATTCCGAGGGGGATCTCTTCCTACGAGCAGTACTTC. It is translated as CASIPRGISSYEQYF.

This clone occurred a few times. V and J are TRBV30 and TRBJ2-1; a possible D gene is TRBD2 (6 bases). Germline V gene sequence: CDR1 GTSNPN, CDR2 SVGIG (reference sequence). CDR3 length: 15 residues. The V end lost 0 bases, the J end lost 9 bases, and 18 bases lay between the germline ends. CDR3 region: CAWSVGLGGLVEQFF. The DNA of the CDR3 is TGTGCCTGGAGTGTAGGACTGGGGGGTTTGGTTGAGCAGTTCTTC.

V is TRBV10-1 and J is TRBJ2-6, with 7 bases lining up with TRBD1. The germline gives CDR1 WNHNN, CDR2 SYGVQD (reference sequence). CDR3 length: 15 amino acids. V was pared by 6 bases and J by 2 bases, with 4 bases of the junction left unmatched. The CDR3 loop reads CASRGTGAGANVLTF. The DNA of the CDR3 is TGCGCCAGCAGGGGCACAGGGGCTGGGGCCAACGTCCTGACTTTC.

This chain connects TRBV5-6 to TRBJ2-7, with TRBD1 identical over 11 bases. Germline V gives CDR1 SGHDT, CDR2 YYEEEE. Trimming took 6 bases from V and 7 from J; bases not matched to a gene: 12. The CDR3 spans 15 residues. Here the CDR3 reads CASTAGTGGVREQYV. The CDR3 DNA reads TGTGCCAGCACCGCCGGGACAGGGGGAGTAAGGGAGCAGTACGTC.

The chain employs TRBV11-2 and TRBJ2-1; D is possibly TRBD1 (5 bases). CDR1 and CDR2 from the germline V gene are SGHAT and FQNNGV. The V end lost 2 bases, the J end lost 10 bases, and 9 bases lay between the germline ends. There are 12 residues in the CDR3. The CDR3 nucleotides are TGTGCCAGCAGCTTAACAGGCCGGGAGCAGTTCTTC. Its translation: CASSLTGREQFF.

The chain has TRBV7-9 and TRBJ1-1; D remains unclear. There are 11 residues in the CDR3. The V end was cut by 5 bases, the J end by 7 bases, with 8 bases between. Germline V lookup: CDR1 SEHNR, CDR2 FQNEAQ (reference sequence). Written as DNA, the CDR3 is TGTGCCAGCAGCCTGGGGTTTGAAGCTTTCTTT. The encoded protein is CASSLGFEAFF. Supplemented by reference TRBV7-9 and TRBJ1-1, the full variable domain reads DTGVSQNPRHKITKRGQNVTFRCDPISEHNRLYWYRQTLGQGPEFLTYFQNEAQLEKSRLLSDRFSAERPKGSFSTLEIQRTEQGDSAMYLCASSLGFEAFFGQGTRLTVV.

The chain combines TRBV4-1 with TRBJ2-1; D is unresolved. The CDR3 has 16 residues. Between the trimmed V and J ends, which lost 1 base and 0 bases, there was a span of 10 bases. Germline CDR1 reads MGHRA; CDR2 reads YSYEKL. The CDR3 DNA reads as TGCGCCAGCAGCCAAGGCCCAGGTGACTCCTACAATGAGCAGTTCTTC. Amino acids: CASSQGPGDSYNEQFF.

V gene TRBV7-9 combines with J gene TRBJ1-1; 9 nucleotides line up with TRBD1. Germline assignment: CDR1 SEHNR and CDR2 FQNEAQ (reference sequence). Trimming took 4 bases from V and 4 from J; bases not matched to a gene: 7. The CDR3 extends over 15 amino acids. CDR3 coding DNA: TGTGCCAGCAGCTCAGGGGACAGGGAAGGCACTGAAGCTTTCTTT. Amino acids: CASSSGDREGTEAFF.

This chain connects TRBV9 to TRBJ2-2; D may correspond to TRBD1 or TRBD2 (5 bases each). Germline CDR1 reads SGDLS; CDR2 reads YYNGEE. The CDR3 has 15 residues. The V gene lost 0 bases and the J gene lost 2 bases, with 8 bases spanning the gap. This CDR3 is CASSVGWDNTGELFF. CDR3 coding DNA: TGTGCCAGCAGCGTAGGGTGGGACAACACCGGGGAGCTGTTTTTT.

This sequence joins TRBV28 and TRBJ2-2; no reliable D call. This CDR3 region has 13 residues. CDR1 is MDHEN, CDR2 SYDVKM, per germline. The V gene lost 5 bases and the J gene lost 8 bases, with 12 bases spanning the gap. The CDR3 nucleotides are TGTGCCAGCAGTGAGGTGTCGTCTGGGGAGCTGTTTTTT. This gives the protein CASSEVSSGELFF.

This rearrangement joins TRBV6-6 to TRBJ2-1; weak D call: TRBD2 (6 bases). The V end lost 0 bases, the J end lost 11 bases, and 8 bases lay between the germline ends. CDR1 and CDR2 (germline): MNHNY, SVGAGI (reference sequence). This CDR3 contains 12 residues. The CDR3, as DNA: TGTGCCAGCAGTTACTCCGGGACTCAGCAGTTCTTC. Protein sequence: CASSYSGTQQFF.

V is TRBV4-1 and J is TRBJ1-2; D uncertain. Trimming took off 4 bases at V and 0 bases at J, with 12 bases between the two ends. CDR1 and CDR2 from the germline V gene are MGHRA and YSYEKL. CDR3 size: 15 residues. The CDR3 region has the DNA TGCGCCAGCAGCCTAAGCGAGTCCGCTAACTATGGCTACACCTTC. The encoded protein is CASSLSESANYGYTF.

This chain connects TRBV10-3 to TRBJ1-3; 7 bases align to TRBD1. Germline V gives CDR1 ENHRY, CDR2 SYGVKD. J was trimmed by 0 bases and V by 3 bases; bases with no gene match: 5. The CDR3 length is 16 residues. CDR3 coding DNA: TGTGCCATCAGTGACCGGACAGGTTCCTCTGGAAACACCATATATTTT. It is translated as CAISDRTGSSGNTIYF.

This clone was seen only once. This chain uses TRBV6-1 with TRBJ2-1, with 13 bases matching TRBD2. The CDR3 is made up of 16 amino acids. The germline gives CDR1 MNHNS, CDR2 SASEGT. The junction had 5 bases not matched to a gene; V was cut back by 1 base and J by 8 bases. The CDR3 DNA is TGTGCCAGCAGTGAAGGGACTAGCGGGGGCCTTTATGAGCAGTTCTTC. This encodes CASSEGTSGGLYEQFF.

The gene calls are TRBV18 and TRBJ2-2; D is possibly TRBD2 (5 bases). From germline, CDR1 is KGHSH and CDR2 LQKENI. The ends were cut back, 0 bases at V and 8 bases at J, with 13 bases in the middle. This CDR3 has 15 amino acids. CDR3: CASSPPGIGKGELFF. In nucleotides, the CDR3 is TGTGCCAGCTCACCACCGGGTATCGGGAAAGGGGAGCTGTTTTTT.

For the CDR3, the DNA is TGTGCCAGCAGTTATGGACGGACCACCTACAATGAGCAGTTCTTC. This sequence encodes CASSYGRTTYNEQFF. The chain combines TRBV6-5 with TRBJ2-1; no definite D call. Germline CDR1 MNHEY, CDR2 SVGAGI. The CDR3 is 15 amino acids. V was pared by 3 bases and J by 2 bases, with 11 bases between.

The CDR3 protein is CSVGEEEKQYF. CDR3 DNA sequence: TGCAGCGTGGGGGAAGAGGAGAAGCAGTACTTC. V usage is TRBV29-1 and J usage is TRBJ2-7; D tentatively fits TRBD1 or TRBD2 (5 bases each). Germline lookup yields CDR1 SQVTM and CDR2 ANQGSEA. CDR3 length: 11 amino acids. V was clipped by 6 bases and J by 8 bases, with 14 bases between them.